Listed below are T cell receptor beta chains from one sample, sequenced in a study of T cell responses to AZD1222 COVID-19 vaccine. Data came from immunoSEQ multiplex PCR; TCRdb stores just in-frame clones and leaves some out. The sample shows 90,000 to 110,000 clones, about 90% of them seen only once. The sample in question was peripheral blood, obtained on day 0 of AZD1222 vaccination. These receptors originate from an adult in good health. The CDR3 runs from the conserved cysteine through the conserved F or W. The D gene is left open where the match is weak. Clone size, where shown, is once, few, many, or a class for clones that have expanded.

v_gene: TRBV25-1
j_gene: TRBJ2-1
d_gene: -
abundance: -
CDR3aa: CASSESGRLWNEQFF
CDR3nt: TGTGCCAGCAGTGAATCCGGGAGATTATGGAATGAGCAGTTCTTC

v_gene: TRBV4-2
j_gene: TRBJ1-6
d_gene: TRBD1
abundance: -
CDR3aa: CASSRETGGNSPLHF
CDR3nt: TGTGCCAGCAGCCGAGAGACAGGGGGGAATTCACCCCTCCACTTT

v_gene: TRBV5-8
j_gene: TRBJ1-2
d_gene: TRBD1
abundance: -
CDR3aa: CASSKLTGSKGYTF
CDR3nt: TGTGCCAGCAGCAAGCTGACAGGGTCTAAAGGCTACACCTTC

v_gene: TRBV5-1
j_gene: TRBJ1-1
d_gene: TRBD1
abundance: few
CDR3aa: CASSLRTGAVEAFF
CDR3nt: TGCGCCAGCAGCTTGAGAACAGGGGCGGTGGAAGCTTTCTTT

v_gene: TRBV18
j_gene: TRBJ1-5
d_gene: -
abundance: -
CDR3aa: CASSDDSNQPQHF
CDR3nt: TGTGCCAGCTCAGATGATAGCAATCAGCCCCAGCATTTT

v_gene: TRBV4-2
j_gene: TRBJ2-6
d_gene: -
abundance: once
CDR3aa: CASSPGSGANVLTF
CDR3nt: TGTGCCAGCAGTCCGGGGTCTGGGGCCAACGTCCTGACTTTC

v_gene: TRBV5-1
j_gene: TRBJ2-1
d_gene: -
abundance: -
CDR3aa: CASTHSGRSYNEQFF
CDR3nt: TGCGCCAGCACCCACTCTGGTCGGTCCTACAATGAGCAGTTCTTC

v_gene: TRBV27
j_gene: TRBJ1-2
d_gene: TRBD1
abundance: -
CDR3aa: CASSQYRTGGSCTF
CDR3nt: TGTGCCAGCAGCCAGTATAGGACAGGGGGCTCTTGCACCTTC

v_gene: TRBV2
j_gene: TRBJ1-2
d_gene: TRBD1
abundance: once
CDR3aa: CASSVTGTAYGYTF
CDR3nt: TGTGCCAGCAGTGTCACCGGGACAGCTTATGGCTACACCTTC

v_gene: TRBV5-1
j_gene: TRBJ2-1
d_gene: -
abundance: -
CDR3aa: CASSYRSYNEQFF
CDR3nt: TGCGCCAGCAGCTACAGATCCTACAATGAGCAGTTCTTC

v_gene: TRBV6-1
j_gene: TRBJ2-5
d_gene: TRBD2
abundance: -
CDR3aa: CASSDGTRETQYF
CDR3nt: TGTGCCAGCAGTGATGGGACTAGGGAGACCCAGTACTTC

v_gene: TRBV5-1
j_gene: TRBJ2-3
d_gene: TRBD2
abundance: -
CDR3aa: CASATGGSPVQDTQYF
CDR3nt: TGCGCCAGCGCAACCGGCGGGAGTCCAGTACAAGATACGCAGTATTTT

v_gene: TRBV27
j_gene: TRBJ1-5
d_gene: -
abundance: -
CDR3aa: CASRPDSYSNQPQHF
CDR3nt: TGTGCCAGCAGACCCGACAGCTATAGCAATCAGCCCCAGCATTTT

v_gene: TRBV5-4
j_gene: TRBJ2-3
d_gene: TRBD2
abundance: -
CDR3aa: CASSLFLSGVEGDTQYF
CDR3nt: TGTGCCAGCAGCTTGTTCCTAAGCGGGGTGGAGGGAGATACGCAGTATTTT

v_gene: TRBV27
j_gene: TRBJ1-2
d_gene: TRBD1
abundance: -
CDR3aa: CASSLGRGFSYTF
CDR3nt: TGTGCCAGCAGTTTAGGCAGGGGGTTTAGCTACACCTTC

v_gene: TRBV7-9
j_gene: TRBJ2-7
d_gene: -
abundance: -
CDR3aa: CASSLIQSEIEYEQYF
CDR3nt: TGTGCCAGCAGCTTAATTCAGTCCGAGATAGAATACGAGCAGTACTTC

v_gene: TRBV11-2
j_gene: TRBJ2-3
d_gene: TRBD2
abundance: -
CDR3aa: CASSLDQAGGSGDTQYF
CDR3nt: TGTGCCAGCAGCTTAGATCAGGCGGGGGGGTCCGGAGATACGCAGTATTTT

v_gene: TRBV19
j_gene: TRBJ2-5
d_gene: TRBD1
abundance: -
CDR3aa: CASSGDRGRMETQYF
CDR3nt: TGTGCCAGTAGTGGCGACAGGGGGCGCATGGAGACCCAGTACTTC

v_gene: TRBV27
j_gene: TRBJ1-1
d_gene: TRBD1
abundance: few
CDR3aa: CASSLAGTGGWAFF
CDR3nt: TGTGCCAGCAGTCTGGCCGGGACAGGGGGTTGGGCTTTCTTT

v_gene: TRBV5-1
j_gene: TRBJ1-5
d_gene: TRBD1
abundance: -
CDR3aa: CASSPGQGASNQPQHF
CDR3nt: TGCGCCAGCAGCCCCGGGCAGGGGGCTAGCAATCAGCCCCAGCATTTT

v_gene: TRBV6-2/TRBV6-3
j_gene: TRBJ2-7
d_gene: TRBD1
abundance: few
CDR3aa: CASSSPDRGYEQYF
CDR3nt: TGTGCCAGCAGTTCCCCGGACAGGGGCTACGAGCAGTACTTC

v_gene: TRBV5-1
j_gene: TRBJ1-1
d_gene: -
abundance: -
CDR3aa: CASSSDNTNTEAFF
CDR3nt: TGCGCCAGCAGCTCCGACAATACGAACACTGAAGCTTTCTTT

v_gene: TRBV6-2/TRBV6-3
j_gene: TRBJ1-5
d_gene: -
abundance: -
CDR3aa: CASSYSGAGTQPQHF
CDR3nt: TGTGCCAGCAGTTACTCTGGGGCAGGGACTCAGCCCCAGCATTTT

v_gene: TRBV20-1
j_gene: TRBJ2-5
d_gene: TRBD2
abundance: -
CDR3aa: CSASWLAGRETQYF
CDR3nt: TGCAGTGCTAGTTGGCTAGCGGGAAGGGAGACCCAGTACTTC

v_gene: TRBV19
j_gene: TRBJ2-1
d_gene: -
abundance: -
CDR3aa: CASSIQPLLGNEQFF
CDR3nt: TGTGCCAGTAGTATACAACCGCTTCTGGGGAATGAGCAGTTCTTC

v_gene: TRBV2
j_gene: TRBJ1-5
d_gene: -
abundance: once
CDR3aa: CASLSGNSNQPQHF
CDR3nt: TGTGCCTCCCTTTCGGGAAATAGCAATCAGCCCCAGCATTTT

v_gene: TRBV10-3
j_gene: TRBJ2-7
d_gene: TRBD1
abundance: -
CDR3aa: CAIRGTGVREQYF
CDR3nt: TGTGCCATCAGAGGTACAGGGGTACGCGAGCAGTACTTC

v_gene: TRBV5-4
j_gene: TRBJ1-3
d_gene: -
abundance: -
CDR3aa: CASSLPGISGNTIYF
CDR3nt: TGTGCCAGCAGCTTGCCGGGCATCTCTGGAAACACCATATATTTT

v_gene: TRBV7-2
j_gene: TRBJ2-1
d_gene: TRBD2
abundance: -
CDR3aa: CASSTGLGGWVEQFF
CDR3nt: TGTGCCAGCAGCACGGGACTAGGGGGGTGGGTTGAGCAGTTCTTC

v_gene: TRBV18
j_gene: TRBJ1-2
d_gene: -
abundance: -
CDR3aa: CASSPNRDAYGYTF
CDR3nt: TGTGCCAGCTCACCCAACAGGGATGCCTATGGCTACACCTTC

v_gene: TRBV11-2
j_gene: TRBJ2-1
d_gene: -
abundance: -
CDR3aa: CASSPYRGPSSYNEQFF
CDR3nt: TGTGCCAGCAGCCCTTATCGGGGACCCAGCTCCTACAATGAGCAGTTCTTC

v_gene: TRBV7-2
j_gene: TRBJ2-7
d_gene: TRBD2
abundance: -
CDR3aa: CASSLGPGGRHSYEQYF
CDR3nt: TGTGCCAGCAGCTTAGGCCCGGGAGGACGGCACTCCTACGAGCAGTACTTC

v_gene: TRBV29-1
j_gene: TRBJ1-5
d_gene: -
abundance: -
CDR3aa: CSVQEQVNQPQHF
CDR3nt: TGCAGCGTTCAGGAACAGGTCAATCAGCCCCAGCATTTT

v_gene: TRBV3-1/TRBV3-2
j_gene: TRBJ2-2
d_gene: -
abundance: -
CDR3aa: CASSQLAANTGELFF
CDR3nt: TGTGCCAGCAGCCAATTGGCGGCGAACACCGGGGAGCTGTTTTTT

v_gene: TRBV7-9
j_gene: TRBJ1-1
d_gene: TRBD1
abundance: -
CDR3aa: CASTPGQGRPLTEAFF
CDR3nt: TGTGCCAGCACCCCGGGACAGGGGAGACCTTTGACTGAAGCTTTCTTT

v_gene: TRBV10-2
j_gene: TRBJ2-7
d_gene: TRBD2
abundance: -
CDR3aa: CATTSGVSYEQYF
CDR3nt: TGCGCCACAACTAGCGGGGTCTCCTACGAGCAGTACTTC

v_gene: TRBV19
j_gene: TRBJ1-2
d_gene: -
abundance: -
CDR3aa: CASSPQGGGYTF
CDR3nt: TGTGCCAGTAGTCCACAGGGAGGGGGCTACACCTTC

v_gene: TRBV6-6
j_gene: TRBJ1-2
d_gene: TRBD1
abundance: -
CDR3aa: CASSQQGAPSGGYTF
CDR3nt: TGTGCCAGCAGTCAACAGGGGGCGCCTTCGGGGGGCTACACCTTC

v_gene: TRBV7-6
j_gene: TRBJ2-2
d_gene: TRBD1
abundance: -
CDR3aa: CASSYGTAFAGELFF
CDR3nt: TGTGCCAGCAGCTACGGGACAGCCTTTGCCGGGGAGCTGTTTTTT

v_gene: TRBV6-5
j_gene: TRBJ1-5
d_gene: -
abundance: -
CDR3aa: CASSRGNINQPQHF
CDR3nt: TGTGCCAGCTCCCGGGGGAACATCAATCAGCCCCAGCATTTT

v_gene: TRBV6-5
j_gene: TRBJ2-7
d_gene: TRBD2
abundance: -
CDR3aa: CASSWAGLAPTEQYF
CDR3nt: TGTGCCAGCAGCTGGGCGGGACTAGCGCCAACAGAGCAGTACTTC

v_gene: TRBV12-5
j_gene: TRBJ2-7
d_gene: TRBD2
abundance: once
CDR3aa: CASGLGLAGGEEQYF
CDR3nt: TGTGCTAGTGGTTTAGGACTAGCGGGGGGAGAAGAGCAGTACTTC

v_gene: TRBV6-5
j_gene: TRBJ1-5
d_gene: -
abundance: few
CDR3aa: CASRGGNQPQHF
CDR3nt: TGTGCCAGCAGGGGTGGTAATCAGCCCCAGCATTTT

v_gene: TRBV23-1
j_gene: TRBJ1-3
d_gene: -
abundance: -
CDR3aa: CASQTGLPGNTIYF
CDR3nt: TGCGCCAGCCAGACAGGATTGCCTGGAAACACCATATATTTT

v_gene: TRBV6-5
j_gene: TRBJ1-2
d_gene: TRBD1
abundance: -
CDR3aa: CASSQGGQHGYGYTF
CDR3nt: TGTGCCAGCAGTCAGGGGGGGCAGCACGGCTATGGCTACACCTTC

v_gene: TRBV25-1
j_gene: TRBJ2-2
d_gene: -
abundance: -
CDR3aa: CASGDTNTGELFF
CDR3nt: TGTGCCAGCGGGGACACCAACACCGGGGAGCTGTTTTTT

v_gene: TRBV7-9
j_gene: TRBJ1-1
d_gene: -
abundance: -
CDR3aa: CASSSITAEAFF
CDR3nt: TGTGCCAGCAGCTCCATCACCGCTGAAGCTTTCTTT

v_gene: TRBV2
j_gene: TRBJ1-3
d_gene: -
abundance: -
CDR3aa: CASSVETGGDTIYF
CDR3nt: TGTGCCAGCAGTGTCGAGACCGGCGGGGACACCATATATTTT

v_gene: TRBV11-3
j_gene: TRBJ2-5
d_gene: -
abundance: few
CDR3aa: CASSLEGETQYF
CDR3nt: TGTGCCAGCAGCTTAGAGGGAGAGACCCAGTACTTC

v_gene: TRBV19
j_gene: TRBJ1-2
d_gene: -
abundance: -
CDR3aa: CASSQYGGAHYGYTF
CDR3nt: TGTGCCAGTAGTCAGTATGGGGGGGCTCACTATGGCTACACCTTC

v_gene: TRBV7-9
j_gene: TRBJ2-5
d_gene: -
abundance: medium-sized
CDR3aa: CASSMQETQYF
CDR3nt: TGTGCCAGCAGCATGCAAGAGACCCAGTACTTC

v_gene: TRBV30
j_gene: TRBJ1-6
d_gene: -
abundance: -
CDR3aa: CAWSTTGQRGSPLHF
CDR3nt: TGTGCCTGGAGCACGACAGGCCAACGCGGATCACCCCTCCACTTT

v_gene: TRBV2
j_gene: TRBJ1-6
d_gene: -
abundance: -
CDR3aa: CASSEAQAWSPLHF
CDR3nt: TGTGCCAGCAGTGAAGCGCAGGCTTGGTCACCCCTCCACTTT

v_gene: TRBV6-5
j_gene: TRBJ2-7
d_gene: TRBD1
abundance: -
CDR3aa: CASSYWQGAREQYF
CDR3nt: TGTGCCAGCAGTTATTGGCAGGGGGCGCGTGAGCAGTACTTC

v_gene: TRBV6-5
j_gene: TRBJ1-1
d_gene: -
abundance: -
CDR3aa: CASKGGEADTEAFF
CDR3nt: TGTGCCAGCAAGGGGGGGGAGGCGGACACTGAAGCTTTCTTT

v_gene: TRBV6-2/TRBV6-3
j_gene: TRBJ1-1
d_gene: TRBD1
abundance: -
CDR3aa: CASSYPVERGTGRNTEAFF
CDR3nt: TGTGCCAGCAGTTACCCGGTTGAAAGGGGGACAGGGAGGAACACTGAAGCTTTCTTT

v_gene: TRBV30
j_gene: TRBJ2-7
d_gene: TRBD1
abundance: few
CDR3aa: CAWGQGREQYF
CDR3nt: TGTGCCTGGGGACAGGGGAGGGAGCAGTACTTC

v_gene: TRBV6-5
j_gene: TRBJ1-3
d_gene: -
abundance: -
CDR3aa: CASLGGGNSGNTIYF
CDR3nt: TGTGCCAGCCTGGGGGGAGGGAACTCTGGAAACACCATATATTTT